Each of the 12 T cell receptor beta chains below was sequenced from the same sample in a study of T cell changes during pregnancy in multiple sclerosis. The data were produced by immunoSEQ multiplex PCR, yet TCRdb's version contains in-frame clones alone and is incomplete. The sample shows tens of thousands of clones, about 91% of them seen only once. Sequences were derived from peripheral blood, sampled in the first trimester of pregnancy. Every receptor here comes from a female donor in good health, enrolled as a control in a pregnancy study.

This clone was observed once. The chain is built from TRBV25-1 and TRBJ1-1; 7 bases align to TRBD1. Germline CDR1 and CDR2: MGHDK and SYGVNS. The CDR3 length is 14 residues. The V segment lost 1 base and the J segment 11 bases; nucleotides outside the gene matches: 10. CDR3 sequence (DNA): TGTGCCAGCAGTGAATTAAGTACAGGGGTGGATGCTTTCTTT. This codes for CASSELSTGVDAFF.

This chain's CDR3 is CASKLAGVTDTQYF. The CDR3 DNA reads TGTGCCAGCAAACTAGCGGGAGTCACAGATACGCAGTATTTT. The gene calls are TRBV7-2 and TRBJ2-3; 11 bases are shared with TRBD2. CDR1 and CDR2 from the germline V gene are SGHTA and FQGNSA. The CDR3 is 14 amino acids. Trimming took 7 bases from V and 2 from J; bases not matched to a gene: 2.

This chain links TRBV2 with TRBJ1-4; D possibly corresponds to TRBD1 (6 bases). The germline gives CDR1 SNHLY, CDR2 FYNNEI. The CDR3 is 15 residues long. The V and J ends lost 6 bases and 0 bases respectively, with 11 bases between them. CDR3 protein: CASRQGTATNEKLFF. CDR3 DNA: TGTGCCAGCAGACAGGGAACTGCAACTAATGAAAAACTGTTTTTT.

CDR3 coding DNA: TGTGCCAGCAGTTCCGGGACAGGGGGCAATCAGCCCCAGCATTTT. It is translated as CASSSGTGGNQPQHF. The chain combines TRBV27 with TRBJ1-5; 10 nucleotides agree with TRBD1. The CDR3 is 15 residues long. The germline CDR1 and CDR2 sequences are MNHEY and SMNVEV (reference sequence). Germline trimming cut 4 bases from V and 2 bases from J; bases unmatched to any gene: 2.

This clone was seen only once. This chain connects TRBV9 to TRBJ1-2; TRBD1 agrees at 9 bases. Trimming cost V 3 bases and J 4 bases; bases outside gene matches: 4. The V gene's germline CDR1 is SGDLS and CDR2 YYNGEE. The CDR3 is 14 residues long. This CDR3 reads CASSEGDRVYGYTF. CDR3 nucleotide sequence: TGTGCCAGCAGCGAAGGGGACAGGGTCTATGGCTACACCTTC.

The rearrangement links TRBV19 to TRBJ1-1; D is possibly TRBD1 (5 bases). CDR3 length: 15 residues. Per the germline V gene, CDR1 is LNHDA and CDR2 is SQIVND (reference sequence). The germline V and J ends were trimmed by 0 bases and 4 bases, with 12 bases remaining between them. The CDR3 reads CASSIEGLGGTEAFF. In DNA form, the CDR3 reads TGTGCCAGTAGTATAGAAGGCCTGGGGGGCACTGAAGCTTTCTTT.

The chain couples TRBV7-9 to TRBJ2-7, with TRBD2 matching over 7 bases. J lost 4 bases, V lost 7 bases, and 10 bases had no gene match. Germline V gene lookup returns CDR1 SEHNR and CDR2 FQNEAQ (reference sequence). The length of the CDR3 is 14 residues. CDR3 sequence (DNA): TGTGCCAGCACCGAGCGGGACCTCCCGTACGAGCAGTACTTC. Translated, it gives CASTERDLPYEQYF. The variable domain in full, completed from reference TRBV7-9 and TRBJ2-7, reads DTGVSQNPRHKITKRGQNVTFRCDPISEHNRLYWYRQTLGQGPEFLTYFQNEAQLEKSRLLSDRFSAERPKGSFSTLEIQRTEQGDSAMYLCASTERDLPYEQYFGPGTRLTVT.

The V call is TRBV7-9, the J call TRBJ1-4; TRBD1 is a possible D gene (6 bases). Germline V gene lookup returns CDR1 SEHNR and CDR2 FQNEAQ (reference sequence). V lost 6 bases, J lost 5 bases, and 13 bases lay in between. The CDR3 spans 14 residues. CDR3 loop: CASSPQGTNEKLFF. CDR3 sequence (DNA): TGTGCCAGCAGTCCGCAGGGGACAAATGAAAAACTGTTTTTT.

The chain is built from TRBV27 and TRBJ2-1; 11 bases line up with TRBD2. This CDR3 spans 15 amino acids. V trimming: 7 bases; J trimming: 4 bases; junction bases outside the gene matches: 6. Germline-derived CDR1 and CDR2 are MNHEY and SMNVEV (reference sequence). The CDR3 is CASTPGLAVYNEQFF. CDR3 in DNA: TGTGCCAGCACCCCGGGACTAGCGGTATACAATGAGCAGTTCTTC.

Here the CDR3 DNA reads TGTGCCAGCAGTTTGAGGGTGGGTGGCAATGAGCAGTTCTTC. Translation gives CASSLRVGGNEQFF. The chain couples TRBV27 to TRBJ2-1; a possible D gene is TRBD2 (5 bases). V shed 3 bases and J shed 6 bases, with 12 bases lying between them. Germline CDR1 is MNHEY and CDR2 is SMNVEV (reference sequence). CDR3 length equals 14 residues.

The chain employs TRBV27 and TRBJ2-7; tentatively, D is TRBD2 (5 bases). The CDR3 is made up of 15 amino acids. The germline CDR1 and CDR2 sequences are MNHEY and SMNVEV (reference sequence). Trimming removed 0 bases from V and 5 bases from J, with 14 bases in between. CDR3: CASSLSEWPGDEQYF. The DNA of the CDR3 is TGTGCCAGCAGTTTATCGGAGTGGCCCGGGGACGAGCAGTACTTC.

CDR3 bases: TGTGCCAGTAGTGCCTACAGGGGGTCGGGGAACACTGAAGCTTTCTTT. It encodes CASSAYRGSGNTEAFF. This sequence joins TRBV19 and TRBJ1-1; the match to TRBD1 covers 8 bases. The CDR3 is 16 amino acids. The junction had 9 bases not matched to a gene; V was cut back by 5 bases and J by 1 base. Germline V lookup: CDR1 LNHDA, CDR2 SQIVND (reference sequence).